The clone carrying this T cell receptor beta chain was seen only once. The sample belongs to a study of cytomegalovirus exposure and HLA in healthy donors. Primers for the PCR totalled 60 Vbeta and 13 Jbeta. Using immunoSEQ multiplex PCR, the repertoire was profiled, and TCRdb retains in-frame clones only, with some absent. The table includes 120,000 to 150,000 clones, 65% to 80% detected once. The germline gives CDR1 SGHRS, CDR2 YFSETQ. The CDR3 sequence is 13 residues long. V dropped 4 bases and J dropped 7; count of bases not matched to a gene: 5. The sequenced sample consisted of PBMCs. This TCR derives from a man aged 35 to 55 in good health and CMV-seropositive. The V call is TRBV5-1, the J call TRBJ2-3; TRBD2 aligns across 8 bases. The CDR3 is CASSTGSGNTQYF. The CDR3 coding sequence is TGCGCCAGCAGCACAGGTAGCGGGAATACGCAGTATTTT. The complete variable domain, with remaining parts taken from reference TRBV5-1 and TRBJ2-3, reads KAGVTQTPRYLIKTRGQQVTLSCSPISGHRSVSWYQQTPGQGLQFLFEYFSETQRNKGNFPGRFSGRQFSNSRSEMNVSTLELGDSALYLCASSTGSGNTQYFGPGTRLTVL.